The 13 T cell receptor beta chains below were found in one sample sequenced in a study of blood T cell repertoires in COVID-19. Repertoires were generated with immunoSEQ multiplex PCR, while TCRdb's copy carries only in-frame clones and drops some. In the table there are about 110,000 clones, roughly 88% of which are singletons. Sequencing was carried out using peripheral blood. The receptors were gathered from a human donor in a cohort sampled during active COVID-19.

This clone appeared once. The chain carries TRBV6-5 and TRBJ2-5, with a tentative D call TRBD2 (5 bases). V gave up 8 bases and J gave up 7 bases, with 8 bases separating them. CDR3 length equals 10 residues. Per germline, CDR1 MNHEY and CDR2 SVGAGI. CDR3 sequence: CASLSGTQYF. The CDR3, as DNA: TGTGCCAGCTTGAGCGGGACCCAGTACTTC.

The chain carries TRBV3-1 (or the pseudogene TRBV3-2) and TRBJ2-6; 10 nucleotides agree with TRBD1. V lost 3 bases and J lost 0; bases outside the gene matches: 2. The germline V gene encodes CDR1 LGHDT and CDR2 YNNKEL (reference sequence). This CDR3 has 17 residues. CDR3 DNA sequence: TGTGCCAGCAGCCAGACAGGGGGCCCCTCTGGGGCCAACGTCCTGACTTTC. Residues: CASSQTGGPSGANVLTF.

CDR3: CASSPGETLGNYGYTF. In DNA, the CDR3 is TGTGCCAGCAGCCCGGGGGAGACACTAGGGAACTATGGCTACACCTTC. The genes are TRBV7-3 and TRBJ1-2, with a weak D call TRBD1 (5 bases). Germline lookup yields CDR1 SGHTA and CDR2 FQGTGA. The CDR3 sequence is 16 residues long. Trimming cost V 5 bases and J 2 bases, with 18 bases left between them.

This sequence joins TRBV27 and TRBJ1-4, with 8 bases identical to TRBD1. From germline, CDR1 is MNHEY and CDR2 SMNVEV (reference sequence). V trimming: 6 bases; J trimming: 8 bases; junction bases outside the gene matches: 2. The CDR3 runs 12 residues. Here the CDR3 DNA reads TGTGCCAGCAGGGACAGGGCGGAAAAACTGTTTTTT. Protein: CASRDRAEKLFF.

CDR3 DNA sequence: TGCGCCAGCAGCCAGTCGTGGACTGCCCTAGGGGAAAAACTGTTTTTT. Translation gives CASSQSWTALGEKLFF. The V and J genes are TRBV4-1 and TRBJ1-4, with D hard to call. The V and J ends lost 3 bases and 8 bases respectively, with 19 bases between them. Looked up from germline, CDR1 is MGHRA and CDR2 is YSYEKL. This CDR3 is built from 16 residues.

The chain uses TRBV19 and TRBJ1-2; D unclear. CDR1 and CDR2 from the germline V gene are LNHDA and SQIVND (reference sequence). Trimming shortened V by 8 bases and J by 7 bases, and 5 bases separated the two germline ends. CDR3 length equals 9 residues. The CDR3, as DNA: TGTGCCAGTGGGCGTGGCTACACCTTC. Protein product: CASGRGYTF.

The chain carries TRBV2 and TRBJ1-5; D not resolved. This CDR3 is 13 amino acids long. CDR1 SNHLY and CDR2 FYNNEI come from the germline V gene. Trimming left V 1 base short and J 3 bases short, with 4 bases between. The CDR3 loop is CASSEDFNQPQHF. CDR3 DNA sequence: TGTGCCAGCAGTGAAGACTTCAATCAGCCCCAGCATTTT.

The chain is built from TRBV7-9 and TRBJ2-5; a possible D gene is TRBD2 (5 bases). Per germline, CDR1 SEHNR and CDR2 FQNEAQ (reference sequence). The CDR3 totals 14 residues. V dropped 1 base and J dropped 2 bases, with 8 bases sitting between them. CDR3 loop: CASSLGQRQETQYF. Written as DNA, the CDR3 is TGTGCCAGCAGCTTAGGGCAGCGGCAAGAGACCCAGTACTTC.

CDR3 coding DNA: TGTGCCAGCAGCTTATGGCGGGGGCCCGGACCTAATTCACCCCTCCACTTT. It yields the protein CASSLWRGPGPNSPLHF. The chain joins TRBV7-8 to TRBJ1-6, with D tentatively TRBD1 (6 bases). The V and J ends lost 2 bases and 6 bases respectively, with 17 bases between them. Germline CDR1 is SGHVS and CDR2 is FQNEAQ. The CDR3 is made up of 17 amino acids.

V and J are TRBV27 and TRBJ2-3; 8 nucleotides align to TRBD2. The CDR3 is made up of 16 amino acids. The germline V gene encodes CDR1 MNHEY and CDR2 SMNVEV (reference sequence). Trimming took 1 base from V and 5 from J; bases not matched to a gene: 8. CDR3 amino acids: CASSLYSGTLGDTQYF. The CDR3 coding sequence is TGTGCCAGCAGTTTATATAGCGGGACGCTCGGAGATACGCAGTATTTT.

This chain joins TRBV3-1 (or the pseudogene TRBV3-2) and TRBJ2-2; D is possibly TRBD1 (5 bases). V was clipped by 6 bases and J by 0 bases, with 11 bases between them. CDR1 and CDR2 from the germline V gene are LGHDT and YNNKEL (reference sequence). The CDR3 length is 15 residues. The CDR3 here is CASSRQGANTGELFF. The CDR3 DNA reads TGTGCCAGCAGTCGTCAGGGTGCGAACACCGGGGAGCTGTTTTTT.

In its sample, this clone was seen a few times. The chain carries TRBV2 and TRBJ1-5; a weak D match, TRBD1 (5 bases). Trimming left V 6 bases short and J 6 bases short, with 15 bases between. The CDR3 loop spans 14 amino acids. CDR1 and CDR2 (germline): SNHLY, FYNNEI. CDR3 sequence: CASRLGREGQPQHF. CDR3 in DNA: TGTGCCAGCAGGTTGGGCAGGGAAGGTCAGCCCCAGCATTTT.

The J gene is TRBJ2-7, the V gene TRBV19; maybe TRBD2 (6 bases). Germline assignment: CDR1 LNHDA and CDR2 SQIVND (reference sequence). The CDR3 runs 15 residues. V shed 3 bases and J shed 3 bases, with 15 bases lying between them. The chain's CDR3 is CASSIYGGTNYEQYF. DNA for the CDR3: TGTGCCAGTAGTATTTACGGGGGAACCAACTACGAGCAGTACTTC.